One sample yielded the 7 T cell receptor beta chains listed below, sequenced in a study of T cells in Graves' hyperthyroidism and ophthalmopathy. RNA transcripts provided the source from which TCR beta CDR3 regions were amplified. HTBI primers were the set used in a first-round RT-PCR of the TCR CDR3. One entry per CDR3 protein results from TCRdb running MiXCR on the multiplex PCR reads. The sample has about 160,000 distinct CDR3 sequences; about 9% are singletons. Sequenced material: blood. Receptors were obtained from a woman aged 18-30 years with Graves' hyperthyroidism that later progressed to Graves' ophthalmopathy.

This clonotype was seen at least ten times. This chain connects TRBV7-8 to TRBJ2-1, with a weak D call TRBD2 (5 bases). Germline values: CDR1 SGHVS, CDR2 FQNEAQ. The length of the CDR3 is 14 residues. Trimming removed 1 base at V and 10 bases at J, with 14 bases between. The CDR3 spells CASSLVSRRGEQFF. CDR3 nucleotides: TGTGCCAGCAGCTTAGTAAGTAGGCGCGGGGAGCAGTTCTTC.

This clonotype was observed many times. The J gene is TRBJ1-2, the V gene TRBV6-6; D gene uncertain. V dropped 0 bases and J dropped 0 bases, with 5 bases sitting between them. Germline V gives CDR1 MNHNY, CDR2 SVGAGI (reference sequence). This CDR3 is built from 14 residues. CDR3 DNA sequence: TGTGCCAGCAGTTACTCCCGAGCTAACTATGGCTACACCTTC. As protein: CASSYSRANYGYTF.

This chain joins TRBV30 and TRBJ1-3; TRBD1 might be the D (6 bases). This CDR3 spans 15 amino acids. Germline CDR1 reads GTSNPN; CDR2 reads SVGIG (reference sequence). With 2 bases removed from V and 0 bases from J, the gap between germline ends came to 11 bases. CDR3 bases: TGTGCCTGGAGTCCCCAGGGGCTCTCTGGAAACACCATATATTTT. Its protein is CAWSPQGLSGNTIYF.

The chain has TRBV9 and TRBJ2-1; tentatively, D is TRBD2 (6 bases). Germline V lookup: CDR1 SGDLS, CDR2 YYNGEE. The V and J ends lost 4 bases and 4 bases respectively, with 15 bases between them. The CDR3 contains 15 residues. This CDR3 reads CASSITGVMYNEQFF. DNA of the CDR3: TGTGCCAGCAGCATTACGGGAGTGATGTACAATGAGCAGTTCTTC.

The rearrangement joins TRBV5-4 to TRBJ2-7; D is perhaps TRBD1 (6 bases). The CDR3 is 13 residues long. Germline loops: CDR1 SGHNT, CDR2 YYREEE (reference sequence). V lost 6 bases and J 5 bases, leaving 15 bases between the germline ends. The CDR3, as DNA: TGTGCCAGCACCTTACAACAGGGTGACGAGCAGTACTTC. Residues: CASTLQQGDEQYF.

This clonotype was seen ten or more times. The gene calls are TRBV12-3 or TRBV12-4 and TRBJ1-2; the match to TRBD1 covers 9 bases. J was trimmed by 4 bases and V by 5 bases; bases with no gene match: 5. This CDR3 region has 14 residues. The chain's CDR3 is CASSRDRETYGYTF. The CDR3 region has the DNA TGTGCCAGCAGTCGGGACAGGGAGACCTATGGCTACACCTTC.

This clonotype was counted many times. The genes are TRBV2 and TRBJ2-7; 10 positions match TRBD1. In germline, CDR1 is SNHLY, CDR2 FYNNEI. The CDR3 sequence is 14 residues long. V trimming: 8 bases; J trimming: 5 bases; junction bases outside the gene matches: 9. The CDR3 protein is CASVTDRGSHEQYF. The CDR3 coding sequence is TGTGCCAGCGTCACGGACAGGGGGAGTCACGAGCAGTACTTC. The entire variable domain, with the rest obtained from reference TRBV2 and TRBJ2-7, is as follows: EPEVTQTPSHQVTQMGQEVILRCVPISNHLYFYWYRQILGQKVEFLVSFYNNEISEKSEIFDDQFSVERPDGSNFTLKIRSTKLEDSAMYFCASVTDRGSHEQYFGPGTRLTVT.